The rows below give T cell receptor beta chains drawn from one sample of a study of blood T cell repertoires in COVID-19. Measured with immunoSEQ multiplex PCR; TCRdb has only the in-frame clones, and not every one. The table records roughly 300,000 clones, about 86% of them present only once. Sequenced material: peripheral blood. The receptors here all came from a woman aged 30 to 39 with COVID-19, enrolled during active disease. CDR3s include the opening cysteine and the closing phenylalanine or tryptophan. D genes are given only for firm matches. The size of a clone is reported for some rows only, either as once, few or many, or as a class for expanded clones.

j_call,clone_size,d_call,v_call,cdr3_nt,cdr3_aa
TRBJ1-2,-,-,TRBV5-4,TGTGCCAGCACCTTTAGGAGAGCTAACTATGGCTACACCTTC,CASTFRRANYGYTF
TRBJ2-3,-,-,TRBV11-2,TGTGCCAGCAGCTCGGACAGTCGCACATATACGCAGTATTTT,CASSSDSRTYTQYF
TRBJ2-7,-,TRBD1,TRBV11-2,TGTGCCAGCAGACCAATCACCAGGGGGCACAGAAAGACCTACGAGCAGTACTTC,CASRPITRGHRKTYEQYF
TRBJ1-1,-,-,TRBV5-6,TGTGCCAGCAGCCTCGACAGGTCCGGCACTGAAGCTTTCTTT,CASSLDRSGTEAFF
TRBJ2-5,-,TRBD2,TRBV7-2,TGTGCCAGCAGCCTTTTACCGACTAGCGGAGAGACCCAGTACTTC,CASSLLPTSGETQYF
TRBJ1-2,-,-,TRBV5-1,TGCGCCAGCAGCTTGGACACCACCTATGGCTACACCTTC,CASSLDTTYGYTF
TRBJ1-2,-,-,TRBV14,TGTGCCAGCAGCCATACCAGGAACTATGGCTACACCTTC,CASSHTRNYGYTF
TRBJ2-7,-,TRBD1,TRBV6-5,TGTGCCAGCAGTTACTCCTCGACAGGGACCTACGAGCAGTACTTC,CASSYSSTGTYEQYF
TRBJ1-6,-,TRBD1,TRBV19,TGTGCCAGTTTACAGGGGGCTTCACCCCTCCACTTT,CASLQGASPLHF
TRBJ2-2,once,-,TRBV9,TGTGCCAGCAGCGTAGGACAAGGGAACACCGGGGAGCTGTTTTTT,CASSVGQGNTGELFF
TRBJ1-1,-,-,TRBV5-1,TGCGCCAGCAGCTTCGCAGGGGACACTGAAGCTTTCTTT,CASSFAGDTEAFF
TRBJ1-5,-,-,TRBV6-6,TGTGCCAGCAGTCTGCAGGGAGGCCAGCCCCAGCATTTT,CASSLQGGQPQHF
TRBJ1-1,-,-,TRBV19,TGTGCCAGTAGTGGGAGGGGGTATCGCGACACTGAAGCTTTCTTT,CASSGRGYRDTEAFF
TRBJ1-2,-,-,TRBV15,TGTGCCACCAGCAGAGAGCGGCGGGGCGGGCTCCCCTACGGCTACACCTTC,CATSRERRGGLPYGYTF
TRBJ1-4,once,-,TRBV19,TGTGCCAGTAAGGACCGGGACATACTTTCAACTAATGAAAAACTGTTTTTT,CASKDRDILSTNEKLFF
TRBJ1-2,-,TRBD1,TRBV28,TGTGCCAGCAGTTCGGGTGGACAGGGGGACGACTATGGCTACACCTTC,CASSSGGQGDDYGYTF
TRBJ1-1,-,-,TRBV28,TGTGCCAGCAGTTCCAGGGTGGAAACTGAAGCTTTCTTT,CASSSRVETEAFF
TRBJ2-5,-,-,TRBV5-4,TGTGCCAGCAGCTTGTTCGGGGGCCAAGAGACCCAGTACTTC,CASSLFGGQETQYF
TRBJ2-2,-,-,TRBV27,TGTGCCAGCAGTTCATCTGGGACAACGAACACCGGGGAGCTGTTTTTT,CASSSSGTTNTGELFF
TRBJ1-1,-,-,TRBV6-5,TGTGCCAGCAGTCCCACAGGGTCCCCCGAAGCTTTCTTT,CASSPTGSPEAFF
TRBJ1-1,-,TRBD1,TRBV3-1/TRBV3-2,TGTGCCAGCAGCCATTGGGACAGGAACACTGAAGCTTTCTTT,CASSHWDRNTEAFF
TRBJ2-7,-,TRBD2,TRBV29-1,TGCAGCGTTGAATATAGCGGGGGGCATTCCTACGAGCAGTACTTC,CSVEYSGGHSYEQYF
TRBJ2-1,-,-,TRBV7-6,TGTGCCAGCAGCTTATCAGTCGGGAGTAATGAGCAGTTCTTC,CASSLSVGSNEQFF
TRBJ1-6,-,-,TRBV6-5,TGTGCCAGCAGTTACGAGACTCTTAATTCACCCCTCCACTTT,CASSYETLNSPLHF
TRBJ2-7,-,TRBD1,TRBV10-1,TGCGCCAGCAGTGAGTCGAAGGGGGCGCGTGAGCAGTACTTC,CASSESKGAREQYF
TRBJ2-1,-,TRBD2,TRBV9,TGTGCCAGCAGCGAGGGGACTAGCGGGAATGAGCAGTTCTTC,CASSEGTSGNEQFF
TRBJ2-7,-,TRBD1,TRBV19,TGTGCCAGTAGACAGGGGACCTCCTACGAGCAGTACTTC,CASRQGTSYEQYF
TRBJ1-1,-,-,TRBV5-1,TGCGCCAGCAGCAGGAGCCTAATGAACACTGAAGCTTTCTTT,CASSRSLMNTEAFF
TRBJ1-2,-,-,TRBV6-1,TGTGCCAGCCTTAGAGATACAGGGCTTAACTATGGCTACACCTTC,CASLRDTGLNYGYTF
TRBJ2-2,-,TRBD1,TRBV9,TGTGCCAGCACCCGGACAGGAAGGAACACCGGGGAGCTGTTTTTT,CASTRTGRNTGELFF
TRBJ2-3,-,-,TRBV7-6,TGTGCCAGCAGCTCCACTCAAGCGGGCGTCACAGATACGCAGTATTTT,CASSSTQAGVTDTQYF
TRBJ1-1,once,-,TRBV7-9,TGTGCCAGCAGCCCTATGGACAGCCTGAACACTGAAGCTTTCTTT,CASSPMDSLNTEAFF
TRBJ1-5,-,-,TRBV6-6,TGTGCCAGCAGTTCGGGGATTATCAATCAGCCCCAGCATTTT,CASSSGIINQPQHF
TRBJ2-5,-,TRBD1,TRBV5-5,TGTGCCAGCAGCTCAGGGACAGGCCGAGAGACCCAGTACTTC,CASSSGTGRETQYF
TRBJ1-2,-,TRBD1,TRBV9,TGTGCCAGCAGCTCCCGGACAGGGATAGCCTATGGCTACACCTTC,CASSSRTGIAYGYTF
TRBJ2-1,-,-,TRBV7-9,TGTGCCAGCAGCACGAATCAGGGACACAGGTTCTTC,CASSTNQGHRFF
TRBJ1-5,once,TRBD1,TRBV28,TGTGCCAGCAGACTCCCGGGACAGGTTTATCAGCCCCAGCATTTT,CASRLPGQVYQPQHF
TRBJ1-5,-,-,TRBV7-9,TGTGCCAGCAGCTTAGCAGGGGCCCGTCAGCCCCAGCATTTT,CASSLAGARQPQHF
TRBJ1-1,once,TRBD1,TRBV4-1,TGCGCCAGCAGCCGAGGACAGGGGGCTTTGAGGACTGAAGCTTTCTTT,CASSRGQGALRTEAFF
TRBJ1-5,many,-,TRBV30,TGTGCCTGGAGTCGTAGCAATCAGCCCCAGCATTTT,CAWSRSNQPQHF
TRBJ2-7,once,TRBD2,TRBV11-2,TGTGCCAGCAGCTTAGATAGCGGGGGGGCAGCCGAGCAGTACTTC,CASSLDSGGAAEQYF
TRBJ1-3,-,-,TRBV6-5,TGTGCCAGCAGTTACTCCCCGGGAGGGAGAAACACCATATATTTT,CASSYSPGGRNTIYF
TRBJ2-2,-,TRBD1,TRBV5-1,TGCGCCAGCAGCCCACTGACAGGGGGCTTGGCCGGGGAGCTGTTTTTT,CASSPLTGGLAGELFF
TRBJ2-6,-,TRBD1,TRBV3-1/TRBV3-2,TGTGCCAGCAGCCAGGACAGGACCTCTGGGGCCAACGTCCTGACTTTC,CASSQDRTSGANVLTF
TRBJ2-1,-,TRBD2,TRBV11-3,TGTGCCAGCAGCTTAGATGGGACTAGCACCAATGAGCAGTTCTTC,CASSLDGTSTNEQFF
TRBJ2-3,-,TRBD2,TRBV4-2,TGTGCCAGCAGCCAACTACGCGGTGGGACTAGCGGGGGGTCTAGCACAGATACGCAGTATTTT,CASSQLRGGTSGGSSTDTQYF
TRBJ1-2,-,-,TRBV7-9,TGTGCCAGCAGCTTAGATCGTCGGTATGGCTACACCTTC,CASSLDRRYGYTF
TRBJ2-7,-,-,TRBV27,TGTGCCAGCAGTTTTCTCCGCGACAGCACCTACGAGCAGTACTTC,CASSFLRDSTYEQYF
TRBJ2-2,-,-,TRBV21-1,TGTGCCAGCACCCCACGGAGGGGACAAAAACAGGGGGGAGGCAATGACGGGGAGCTGTTTTTT,CASTPRRGQKQGGGNDGELFF
TRBJ1-1,-,-,TRBV2,TGTGCCAGCAGAATTCAGGGCTCTGAAGCTTTCTTT,CASRIQGSEAFF
TRBJ2-7,few,TRBD1,TRBV10-3,TGTGCCATCAGTGAGGGGACAGGGGCCGACGAGCAGTACTTC,CAISEGTGADEQYF
TRBJ2-7,-,TRBD1,TRBV30,TGTGCCTGGAGTGCCCCCCCCGGGACAGCATACTTC,CAWSAPPGTAYF
TRBJ2-3,-,-,TRBV2,TGTGCCAGCAGTGAAGTAGGGGCGCTTAGCACAGATACGCAGTATTTT,CASSEVGALSTDTQYF
TRBJ2-4,once,-,TRBV6-7,TGTGCCAGCAGTTACACCCGACCGGGACTAGCCAAAAACATTCAGTACTTC,CASSYTRPGLAKNIQYF
TRBJ2-7,-,-,TRBV6-5,TGTGCCAGCAGAACCGGAGGAGCAACCTCCTACGAGCAGTACTTC,CASRTGGATSYEQYF
TRBJ1-1,once,-,TRBV7-9,TGTGCCAGCAGCTTTGGGTCAGGGGTTGGAGAAGCTTTCTTT,CASSFGSGVGEAFF
TRBJ1-2,-,-,TRBV13,TGTGCCAGCAGCTTAGGCAGGCAGGAACCCTATGGCTACACCTTC,CASSLGRQEPYGYTF